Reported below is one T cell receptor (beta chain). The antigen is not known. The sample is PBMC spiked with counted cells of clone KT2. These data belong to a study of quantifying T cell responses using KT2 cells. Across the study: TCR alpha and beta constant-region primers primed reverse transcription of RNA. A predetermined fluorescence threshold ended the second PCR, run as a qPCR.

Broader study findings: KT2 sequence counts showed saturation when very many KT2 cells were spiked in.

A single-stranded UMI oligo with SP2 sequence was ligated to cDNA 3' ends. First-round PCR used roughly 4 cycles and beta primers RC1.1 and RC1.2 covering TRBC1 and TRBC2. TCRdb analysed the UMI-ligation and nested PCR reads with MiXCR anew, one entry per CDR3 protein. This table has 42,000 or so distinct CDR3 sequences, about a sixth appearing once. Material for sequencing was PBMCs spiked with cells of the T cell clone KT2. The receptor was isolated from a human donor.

Here the CDR3 DNA reads TGTGCCAGCAGTTATACGGACAGGAGACCTTACGAGCAGTACTTC. This sequence encodes CASSYTDRRPYEQYF. The rearrangement uses TRBV6-5 and TRBJ2-7; 7 bases fit TRBD1. The CDR3 is 15 amino acids. Germline values: CDR1 MNHEY, CDR2 SVGAGI. With V trimmed by 3 bases and J by 4 bases, 9 bases remained unmatched.